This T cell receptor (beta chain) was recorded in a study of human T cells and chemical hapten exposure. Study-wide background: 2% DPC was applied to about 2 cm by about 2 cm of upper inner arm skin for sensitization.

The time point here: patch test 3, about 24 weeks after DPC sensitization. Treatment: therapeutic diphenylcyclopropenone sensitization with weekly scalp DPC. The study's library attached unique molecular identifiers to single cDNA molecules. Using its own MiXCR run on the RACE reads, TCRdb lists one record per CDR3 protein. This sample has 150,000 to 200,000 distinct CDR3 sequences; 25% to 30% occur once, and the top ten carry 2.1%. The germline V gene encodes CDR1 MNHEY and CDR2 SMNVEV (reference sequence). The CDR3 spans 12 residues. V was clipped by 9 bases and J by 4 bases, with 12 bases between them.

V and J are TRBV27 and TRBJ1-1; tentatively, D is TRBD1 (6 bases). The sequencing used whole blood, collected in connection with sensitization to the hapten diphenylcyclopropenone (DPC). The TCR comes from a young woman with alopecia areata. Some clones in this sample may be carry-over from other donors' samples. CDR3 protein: CASRSGATEAFF. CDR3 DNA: TGTGCCAGTAGATCAGGGGCCACTGAAGCTTTCTTT.